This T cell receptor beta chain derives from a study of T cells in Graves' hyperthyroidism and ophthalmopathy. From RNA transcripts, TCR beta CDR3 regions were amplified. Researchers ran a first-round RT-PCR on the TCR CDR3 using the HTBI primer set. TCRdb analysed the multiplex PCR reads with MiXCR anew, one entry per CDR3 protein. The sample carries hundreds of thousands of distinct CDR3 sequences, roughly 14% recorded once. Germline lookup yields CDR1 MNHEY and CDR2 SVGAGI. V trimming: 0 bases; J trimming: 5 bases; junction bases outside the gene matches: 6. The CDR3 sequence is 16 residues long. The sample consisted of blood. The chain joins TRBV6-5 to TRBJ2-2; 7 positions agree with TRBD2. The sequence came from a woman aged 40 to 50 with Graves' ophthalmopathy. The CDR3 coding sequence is TGTGCCAGCAGTTACTCCGGACTAGGGGTTACCGGGGAGCTGTTTTTT. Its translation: CASSYSGLGVTGELFF.